This T cell receptor (beta chain) was recovered during a study of cytomegalovirus exposure and HLA in healthy donors. The CDR3 contains 18 residues. Germline V gene lookup returns CDR1 SGDLS and CDR2 YYNGEE. Notes on this clone: An end of the junction does not agree with germline; a read error may underlie this.

Vbeta (60) and Jbeta (13) primers were used in the PCR. The method was immunoSEQ multiplex PCR; TCRdb's version includes in-frame clones alone and lacks a portion of them. Of 65,000 to 85,000 clones in the sample, 77% are singletons; the top ten hold roughly 3%. This sequence was found in a man aged 50 to 60 in good health and CMV-seropositive. V gene TRBV9 combines with J gene TRBJ2-6; 9 nucleotides line up with TRBD1. Sequenced sample: PBMCs. The CDR3 here is CASSVVGTGGAGANGLTF. CDR3 sequence (DNA): TGTGCCAGCAGCGTAGTGGGAACAGGGGGCGCTGGGGCCAACGGCCTGACTTTC.